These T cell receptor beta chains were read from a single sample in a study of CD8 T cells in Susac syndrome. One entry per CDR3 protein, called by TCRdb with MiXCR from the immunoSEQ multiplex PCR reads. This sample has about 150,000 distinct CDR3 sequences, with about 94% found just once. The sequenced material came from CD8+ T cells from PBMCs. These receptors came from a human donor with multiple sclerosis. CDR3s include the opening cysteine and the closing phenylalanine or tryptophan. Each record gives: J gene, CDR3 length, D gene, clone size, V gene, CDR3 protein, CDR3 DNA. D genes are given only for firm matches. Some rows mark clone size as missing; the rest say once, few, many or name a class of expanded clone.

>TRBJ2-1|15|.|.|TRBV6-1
CASSEAGWSYNEQFF
TGTGCCAGCAGTGAAGCAGGATGGTCCTACAATGAGCAGTTCTTC
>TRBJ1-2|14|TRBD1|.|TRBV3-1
CASSQKQGRGGYTF
TGTGCCAGCAGCCAAAAACAGGGGCGTGGAGGCTACACCTTC
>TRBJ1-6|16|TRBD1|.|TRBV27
CASSLGPGQGHSPLHF
TGTGCCAGCAGTTTAGGCCCGGGACAGGGGCACTCACCCCTCCACTTT
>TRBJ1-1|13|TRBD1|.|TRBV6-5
CASRLHRDSEAFF
TGTGCCAGCAGACTTCACCGGGACAGTGAAGCTTTCTTT
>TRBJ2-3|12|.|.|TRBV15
CATSGLTDTQYF
TGTGCCACCAGCGGACTTACAGATACGCAGTATTTT
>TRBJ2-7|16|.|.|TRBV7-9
CASSRPSERSSYEQYF
TGTGCCAGCAGCCGACCCAGCGAGAGGAGCTCCTACGAGCAGTACTTC
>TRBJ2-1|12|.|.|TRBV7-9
CASSLIRIEQFF
TGTGCCAGCAGCTTAATTAGGATTGAGCAGTTCTTC
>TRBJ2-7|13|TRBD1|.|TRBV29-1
CSVSGDRLYEQYF
TGCAGCGTCTCCGGGGACAGACTTTACGAGCAGTACTTC
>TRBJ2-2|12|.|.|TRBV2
CASSDWGGELFF
TGTGCCAGCAGTGATTGGGGCGGGGAGCTGTTTTTT
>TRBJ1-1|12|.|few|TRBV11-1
CASSFGHTEAFF
TGTGCCAGCAGCTTCGGCCACACTGAAGCTTTCTTT
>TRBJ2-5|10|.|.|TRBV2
CASRGASWYF
TGTGCCAGCAGAGGGGCGTCCTGGTACTTC
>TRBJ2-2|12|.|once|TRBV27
CASTQGGRELFF
TGTGCCAGCACCCAGGGGGGACGGGAGCTGTTTTTT
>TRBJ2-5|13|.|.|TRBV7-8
CASSLETRETQYF
TGTGCCAGCAGCTTAGAGACCCGAGAGACCCAGTACTTC
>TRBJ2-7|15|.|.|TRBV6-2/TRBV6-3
CASSYSSRFAYEQYF
TGTGCCAGCAGTTACTCGAGTAGGTTCGCCTACGAGCAGTACTTC
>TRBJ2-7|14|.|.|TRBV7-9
CASSSGGLGDEQYF
TGTGCCAGCAGTTCAGGGGGGCTAGGAGACGAGCAGTACTTC
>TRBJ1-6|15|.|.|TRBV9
CASSADRSTGSPLHF
TGTGCCAGCAGCGCGGACCGGTCAACTGGTTCACCCCTCCACTTT
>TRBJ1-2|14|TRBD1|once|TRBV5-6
CASSFRQGGSGYTF
TGTGCCAGCAGCTTCCGACAGGGAGGAAGCGGCTACACCTTC
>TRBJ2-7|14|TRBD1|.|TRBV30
CAWSADRAAYEQYF
TGTGCCTGGAGTGCGGACAGGGCAGCCTACGAGCAGTACTTC
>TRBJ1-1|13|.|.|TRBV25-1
CASSESRGTEAFF
TGTGCCAGCAGTGAATCCCGGGGCACTGAAGCTTTCTTT
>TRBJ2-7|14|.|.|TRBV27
CASSPYEGSHEQYF
TGTGCCAGCAGTCCCTATGAGGGGTCCCACGAGCAGTACTTC
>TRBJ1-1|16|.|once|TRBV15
CATSAGGEGTDTEAFF
TGTGCCACCAGTGCAGGTGGCGAGGGCACGGACACTGAAGCTTTCTTT
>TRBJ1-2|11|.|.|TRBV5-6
CASSFGVGYTF
TGTGCCAGCAGCTTCGGGGTTGGCTACACCTTC
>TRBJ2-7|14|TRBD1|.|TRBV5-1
CASSLRQGSYEQYF
TGCGCCAGCAGCTTGCGACAGGGCTCCTACGAGCAGTACTTC
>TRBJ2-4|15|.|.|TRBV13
CASSLRDNAKNIQYF
TGTGCCAGCAGCCTGAGGGACAACGCCAAAAACATTCAGTACTTC
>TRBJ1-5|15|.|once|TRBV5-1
CASSLAGQTNQPQHF
TGCGCCAGCAGCTTGGCTGGGCAAACCAATCAGCCCCAGCATTTT
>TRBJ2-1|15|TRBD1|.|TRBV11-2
CASSSKDRTYNEQFF
TGTGCCAGCAGCTCGAAGGACAGGACGTACAATGAGCAGTTCTTC
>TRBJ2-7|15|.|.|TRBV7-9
CASSFTPGPADEQYF
TGTGCCAGCAGCTTTACCCCCGGGCCCGCAGACGAGCAGTACTTC
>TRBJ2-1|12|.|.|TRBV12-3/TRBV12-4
CASSPGTAGQFF
TGTGCCAGCAGTCCCGGGACAGCGGGGCAGTTCTTC
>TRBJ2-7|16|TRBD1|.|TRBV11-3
CASSLPVDRVGHEQYF
TGTGCCAGCAGCTTACCTGTGGACAGGGTGGGACACGAGCAGTACTTC
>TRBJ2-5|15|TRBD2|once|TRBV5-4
CASSFASGVLETQYF
TGTGCCAGCAGCTTCGCTAGCGGGGTTCTAGAGACCCAGTACTTC
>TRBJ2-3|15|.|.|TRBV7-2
CAAGVGRLRTDTQYF
TGTGCCGCAGGAGTGGGCCGCTTACGCACAGATACGCAGTATTTT
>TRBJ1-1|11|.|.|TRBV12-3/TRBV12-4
CASRGYTEAFF
TGTGCCAGCAGGGGGTACACTGAAGCTTTCTTT
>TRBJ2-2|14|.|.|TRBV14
CASSRWRFTGELFF
TGTGCCAGCAGCCGATGGAGATTCACCGGGGAGCTGTTTTTT
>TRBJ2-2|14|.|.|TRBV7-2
CASSHGHFEGELFF
TGTGCCAGCAGCCACGGACATTTCGAAGGGGAGCTGTTTTTT
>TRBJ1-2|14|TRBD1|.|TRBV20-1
CSARDRNRGYGYTF
TGCAGTGCTAGAGATCGGAACAGGGGCTATGGCTACACCTTC
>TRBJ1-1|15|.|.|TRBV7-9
CASSLSGRESPEAFF
TGTGCCAGCAGCTTATCCGGCAGGGAATCCCCTGAAGCTTTCTTT
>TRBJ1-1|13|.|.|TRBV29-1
CSVGSTGNTEAFF
TGCAGCGTGGGATCGACAGGAAACACTGAAGCTTTCTTT
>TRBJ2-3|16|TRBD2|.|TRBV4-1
CASSQELAGATDTQYF
TGCGCCAGCAGCCAAGAACTAGCGGGGGCCACAGATACGCAGTATTTT
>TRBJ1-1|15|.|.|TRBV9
CASSPQPGRKTEAFF
TGTGCCAGCAGCCCACAACCGGGACGAAAGACTGAAGCTTTCTTT
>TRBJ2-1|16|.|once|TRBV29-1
CSVEDLGSSSYNEQFF
TGCAGCGTTGAAGATCTCGGGTCTTCAAGTTACAATGAGCAGTTCTTC